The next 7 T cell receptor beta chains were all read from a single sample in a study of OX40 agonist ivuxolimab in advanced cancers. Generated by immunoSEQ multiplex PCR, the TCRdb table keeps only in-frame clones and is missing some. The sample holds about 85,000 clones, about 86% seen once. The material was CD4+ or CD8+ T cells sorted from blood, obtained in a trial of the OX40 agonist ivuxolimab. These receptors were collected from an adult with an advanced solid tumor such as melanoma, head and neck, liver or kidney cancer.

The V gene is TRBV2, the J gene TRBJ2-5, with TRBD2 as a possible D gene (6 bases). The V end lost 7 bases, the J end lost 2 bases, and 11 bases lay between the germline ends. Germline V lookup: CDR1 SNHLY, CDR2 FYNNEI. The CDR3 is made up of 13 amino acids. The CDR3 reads CASMGLKQETQYF. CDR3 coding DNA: TGTGCCAGCATGGGACTGAAGCAAGAGACCCAGTACTTC.

This chain's CDR3 is CASTLIPEDSGANVLTF. In DNA form, the CDR3 reads TGTGCCAGCACCCTCATCCCCGAGGACTCTGGGGCCAACGTCCTGACTTTC. This rearrangement joins TRBV11-3 to TRBJ2-6; D not resolved. The V end lost 7 bases, the J end lost 0 bases, and 16 bases lay between the germline ends. The CDR3 consists of 17 residues. Germline assignment: CDR1 SGHNT and CDR2 YENEEA.

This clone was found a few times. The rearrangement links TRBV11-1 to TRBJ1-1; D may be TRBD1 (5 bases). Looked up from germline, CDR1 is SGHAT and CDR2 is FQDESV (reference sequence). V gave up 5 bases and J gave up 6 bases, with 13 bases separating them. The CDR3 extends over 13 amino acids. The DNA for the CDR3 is TGTGCCAGCAGCAGGACACGGGTGGCTGAAGCTTTCTTT. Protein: CASSRTRVAEAFF.

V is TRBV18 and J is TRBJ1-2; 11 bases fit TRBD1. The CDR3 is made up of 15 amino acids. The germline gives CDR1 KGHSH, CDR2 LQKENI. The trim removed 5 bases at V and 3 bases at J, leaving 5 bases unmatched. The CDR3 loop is CASSSRTGGHYGYTF. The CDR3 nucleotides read TGTGCCAGCTCATCTAGGACAGGGGGCCACTATGGCTACACCTTC.

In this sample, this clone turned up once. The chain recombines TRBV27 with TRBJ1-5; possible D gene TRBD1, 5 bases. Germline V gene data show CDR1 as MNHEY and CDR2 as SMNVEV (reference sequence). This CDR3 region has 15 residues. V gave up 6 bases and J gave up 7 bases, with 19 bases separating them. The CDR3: CASSGIGQGGQPQHF. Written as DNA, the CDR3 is TGTGCCAGCAGCGGAATTGGCCAGGGCGGCCAGCCCCAGCATTTT.

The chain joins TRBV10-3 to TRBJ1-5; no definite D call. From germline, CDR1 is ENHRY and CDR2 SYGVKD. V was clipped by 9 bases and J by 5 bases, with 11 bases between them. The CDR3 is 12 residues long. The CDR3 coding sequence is TGTGCCATTGGAAGTTCCGATCAGCCCCAGCATTTT. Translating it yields CAIGSSDQPQHF.

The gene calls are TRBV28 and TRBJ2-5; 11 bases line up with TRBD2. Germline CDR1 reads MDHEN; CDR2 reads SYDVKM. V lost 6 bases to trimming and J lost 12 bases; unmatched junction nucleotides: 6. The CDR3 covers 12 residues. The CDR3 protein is CASSLETSGEYF. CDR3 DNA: TGTGCCAGCAGCCTGGAGACTAGCGGGGAGTACTTC.